The 21 T cell receptor beta chains given below trace back to one sample, sequenced in a study of tumor-infiltrating lymphocytes in primary liver carcinoma. Joint extraction of RNA and DNA used roughly 20-32 mg of bulk tissue that was unsorted. TCR beta cDNA came from around 500 ng total RNA, primed with a constant-region primer. Library construction for TCR beta comprised three nested multiplex PCR rounds performed with slightly modified ARM-PCR. The two initial PCR rounds, roughly 11 cycles each, used TRBV1-TRBV30 forward and C-beta reverse primers. TCRdb passed the multiplex PCR reads through MiXCR, listing each CDR3 protein once. Here the sample spans 50,000 or so distinct CDR3 sequences, about 80% being singletons. The material sequenced was liver tumor tissue from sampling region 5. This sample's subset: tumor region T5, tumor centre. Receptors originate from a man aged 35 to 55 with primary liver carcinoma and hepatitis B virus infection.

A note on this clonotype: Being one base from a much bigger clone, this may be a read error. The CDR3 end shows no conserved phenylalanine or tryptophan, and so a read error is likely. V gene TRBV30 combines with J gene TRBJ2-7; TRBD2 might be the D (5 bases). The CDR3 is 14 residues long. Trimming took off 1 base at V and 7 bases at J, with 17 bases between the two ends. Germline V gives CDR1 GTSNPN, CDR2 SVGIG (reference sequence). The DNA for the CDR3 is TGTGCCTGGAGTGCGGGGTCCCTCGTGGGGGAGCAGTACCTC. Protein sequence: CAWSAGSLVGEQYL.

Regarding this clonotype: At one boundary the junction diverges from the germline segment, which might be a read error. V and J are TRBV11-2 and TRBJ2-1, with 14 bases aligning to TRBD2. Germline CDR1 and CDR2: SGHAT and FQNNGV. This CDR3 spans 19 amino acids. The CDR3 loop reads CACSYQWVPGTSGSHEQFF. DNA of the CDR3: TGTGCCTGCAGCTACCAATGGGTGCCTGGGACTAGCGGGAGTCATGAGCAGTTCTTT.

Comments on this clonotype: An end of the junction differs from the germline gene, which may be a read error. The chain joins TRBV6-1 to TRBJ2-7; possibly TRBD1 for D (6 bases). CDR1 and CDR2 from the germline V gene are MNHNS and SASEGT. The CDR3 runs 14 residues. The CDR3 DNA follows: TGTGCCAGCAGCACAGGGACGGGGCCCTACGACCAGTACTTC. Protein sequence: CASSTGTGPYDQYF.

Turning to this clonotype: Compared with germline, one end of the junction differs, possibly owing to a read error. J is TRBJ2-7 and V is TRBV29-1; D is unclear. Germline CDR1 reads SQVTM; CDR2 reads ANQGSEA. This CDR3 is built from 16 residues. CDR3 in DNA: TGCAGCGCCATGACATCTTGGACCGGCACACCCTACGAGCGGTACTTC. It specifies CSAMTSWTGTPYERYF.

In this sample, this clonotype is medium-sized (0.01 to 0.1%). The V gene is TRBV29-1, the J gene TRBJ2-1; D is unclear. CDR1 and CDR2 (germline): SQVTM, ANQGSEA. The length of the CDR3 is 14 residues. V lost 5 bases, J lost 0 bases, and 11 bases lay in between. The CDR3 sequence: CSVRLRSSYNEQFF. In DNA form, the CDR3 reads TGCAGCGTTCGACTGAGGAGCTCCTACAATGAGCAGTTCTTC.

This clonotype appeared a single time. Its ends do not fully match the called genes, so a read error is possible. The CDR3 DNA is TGTGCCAACATCTTGAACGGGGACGGCCAAGAGACCCAGTGCTTC. Translated: CANILNGDGQETQCF. The chain carries TRBV5-4 and TRBJ2-5; the D call may be TRBD1 or TRBD2 (5 bases each). The V gene's germline CDR1 is SGHNT and CDR2 YYREEE (reference sequence). This CDR3 region has 15 residues.

With regard to this clonotype: A much larger clone is a single base away; this may be a read error. The chain combines TRBV11-1 with TRBJ2-7; D ambiguous. Germline-derived CDR1 and CDR2 are SGHAT and FQDESV (reference sequence). The germline V and J ends were trimmed by 5 bases and 3 bases, with 14 bases remaining between them. This CDR3 has 14 amino acids. The CDR3 region is CASSPERRFYEQYF. In nucleotides, the CDR3 is TGTGCCAGCAGCCCTGAACGGCGATTCTACGAGCAGTACTTC.

The chain couples TRBV4-2 to TRBJ1-1; possible D gene TRBD1, 6 bases. V lost 7 bases to trimming and J lost 5 bases, with 17 bases between them. The CDR3 covers 14 residues. The V gene's germline CDR1 is LGHNA and CDR2 YNFKEQ. CDR3 residues: CASNEAGQSTEAFF. CDR3 coding DNA: TGTGCCAGCAACGAGGCTGGACAGTCGACTGAAGCTTTCTTT.

This clonotype was observed a single time. CDR3 sequence reads: CASSLEWLLSGSTGEQFF. In nucleotides, the CDR3 is TGCGCCAGCAGCTTGGAGTGGCTGCTTAGCGGGAGCACGGGTGAGCAGTTCTTC. J is TRBJ2-1 and V is TRBV5-1; 9 bases are shared with TRBD2. Looked up from germline, CDR1 is SGHRS and CDR2 is YFSETQ. The CDR3 covers 18 residues. V gave up 0 bases and J gave up 9 bases; unmatched junction bases: 16.

To note about this clonotype: One end of the junction varies from germline; a read error may be responsible. V and J are TRBV11-2 and TRBJ2-7, with D maybe TRBD2 (5 bases). The V gene's germline CDR1 is SGHAT and CDR2 FQNNGV. This CDR3 contains 12 residues. Here the CDR3 reads CASSTGSYERYF. CDR3 in DNA: TGTGCCAGCAGTACGGGGAGCTACGAGCGGTACTTC.

A note on this clonotype: At one end, the junction sequence differs from germline, possibly due to a read error. J is TRBJ2-1 and V is TRBV29-1, with D unresolved. Germline CDR1 reads SQVTM; CDR2 reads ANQGSEA. The CDR3 is made up of 15 amino acids. The CDR3 DNA reads as TGCACCGTTGATCTTTCTAGGGCCAATACCAATGATGAGTTCTTC. It codes for CTVDLSRANTNDEFF.

The gene calls are TRBV9 and TRBJ1-1; maybe TRBD1 (6 bases). With 3 bases removed from V and 4 bases from J, the gap between germline ends came to 10 bases. The V gene's germline CDR1 is SGDLS and CDR2 YYNGEE. The CDR3 is made up of 13 amino acids. The CDR3 nucleotides are TGTGCCAGCAGCGCCAGGGACATCACTGAAGCTTTCTTT. Amino acid sequence: CASSARDITEAFF. Variable domain in full (rest from reference TRBV9 and TRBJ1-1): DSGVTQTPKHLITATGQRVTLRCSPRSGDLSVYWYQQSLDQGLQFLIQYYNGEERAKGNILERFSAQQFPDLHSELNLSSLELGDSALYFCASSARDITEAFFGQGTRLTVV.

Of note for this clonotype: One end of the junction is discordant with germline, which a read error may explain. The CDR3 DNA follows: TGTGCCAGCAGCGCGGGAGGGCTCAATGAGCAGCTCTTC. Translating gives CASSAGGLNEQLF. This chain links TRBV11-1 with TRBJ2-1; TRBD2 agrees at 9 bases. The CDR3 is 13 amino acids. The V gene's germline CDR1 is SGHAT and CDR2 FQDESV (reference sequence).

In regard to this clonotype: The CDR3 does not end in the conserved phenylalanine or tryptophan, so this is likely a read error. V is TRBV29-1 and J is TRBJ1-5; D ambiguous. CDR1 and CDR2 (germline): SQVTM, ANQGSEA. The CDR3 covers 14 residues. In DNA, the CDR3 is TGCATCGTTATTCCCGACACCCCGGGGCAGCCCCAGCATCTT. It codes for CIVIPDTPGQPQHL.

Concerning this clonotype: In this CDR3 the conserved last residue, phenylalanine or tryptophan, is missing, so a read error is likely. No DNA is shown, since the ends of the CDR3 on it are uncertain; the CDR3 is the one TCRdb lists. CDR3 amino acids: CASSLGGLSSYEHYL. The chain is built from TRBV5-4 and TRBJ2-7. The CDR3 totals 15 residues, both ends included. Germline V gene data show CDR1 as SGHNT and CDR2 as YYREEE (reference sequence).

With regard to this clonotype: Its ends do not fully match the called genes, so a read error is possible. V gene TRBV29-1 combines with J gene TRBJ2-3; D not resolved. There are 14 residues in the CDR3. Germline V gene lookup returns CDR1 SQVTM and CDR2 ANQGSEA. CDR3 residues: CSVLGSSCADTHYF. The CDR3 DNA is TGCAGCGTTCTAGGTAGTAGCTGCGCAGATACGCACTATTTT.

This clonotype showed up just a few times. This chain connects TRBV11-2 to TRBJ2-3; D is unclear. From germline, CDR1 is SGHAT and CDR2 FQNNGV. Trimming shortened V by 4 bases and J by 6 bases, and 11 bases separated the two germline ends. The CDR3 sequence is 13 residues long. The DNA of the CDR3 is TGTGCCAGCAGCTCCATCACGGCGGATACGCAGTATTTT. Its protein product is CASSSITADTQYF.

For this clonotype: One junction end does not reproduce the germline sequence, and a read error may be involved. CDR3 sequence: CSVVGTPEQPLHF. In DNA, the CDR3 is TGCAGCGTTGTGGGGACCCCAGAACAGCCCCTGCATTTT. V is TRBV29-1 and J is TRBJ1-5, with a tentative D call TRBD1 (5 bases). Germline lookup yields CDR1 SQVTM and CDR2 ANQGSEA. The CDR3 runs 13 residues. Supplemented by reference TRBV29-1 and TRBJ1-5, the full variable domain reads SAVISQKPSRDICQRGTSLTIQCQVDSQVTMMFWYRQQPGQSLTLIATANQGSEATYESGFVIDKFPISRPNLTFSTLTVSNMSPEDSSIYLCSVVGTPEQPLHFGDGTRLSIL.

A single count supports this clonotype. The conserved phenylalanine or tryptophan is not found at the CDR3 terminus, so this likely reflects a read error. The chain links TRBV5-4 to TRBJ2-7; D may be TRBD1 (5 bases). The CDR3 is made up of 13 amino acids. Germline CDR1 reads SGHNT; CDR2 reads YYREEE (reference sequence). CDR3 sequence reads: CDSNSTQGYEQYL. CDR3 bases: TGTGACAGCAACTCCACGCAGGGCTACGAGCAGTACTTA.

Of note for this clonotype: With a much larger clone just one base away, this may be a read error. The chain recombines TRBV6-5 with TRBJ1-6; maybe TRBD1 (5 bases). CDR1 is MNHEY and CDR2 is SVGAGI in the germline V gene. This CDR3 has 15 amino acids. CDR3 DNA: TGTGCCAGCAGTTACTCATGGGGCCACTATTCACTCCTCCACTTT. It yields the protein CASSYSWGHYSLLHF.

Concerning this clonotype: Relative to the germline gene, one junction end is altered; a read error may explain this. The chain joins TRBV28 to TRBJ2-2, with D perhaps matching TRBD1 (7 bases). The CDR3 contains 17 residues. In germline, CDR1 is MDHEN, CDR2 SYDVKM. The CDR3, as DNA: TGTGCCAGCAGTTTTTCGGGACTGTGGGCGAACACAGGGGAGCTGTCTTTT. This encodes CASSFSGLWANTGELSF.